This T cell receptor beta chain emerged from a study of CD8 T cells in ankylosing spondylitis. Germline CDR1 reads MNHNS; CDR2 reads SASEGT. V lost 2 bases, J lost 5 bases, and 13 bases lay in between. This CDR3 is built from 14 residues. In this sample, this clonotype turned up many times. Making the TCR beta libraries involved quantitative 5'-RACE with molecular barcodes. Using its own MiXCR run on the 5' RACE reads, TCRdb lists one record per CDR3 protein. The table has more than 150,000 distinct CDR3 sequences, 18% seen once. The sequencing sample was made of blood, either unsorted or a sorted T cell fraction (not recorded which). This rearrangement joins TRBV6-1 to TRBJ2-7; D may be TRBD2 (6 bases). This clonotype originated in a male donor aged 10 to 30 with ankylosing spondylitis or in good health (not recorded which). CDR3 coding DNA: TGTGCCAGCAGTGAATCCGGGACTTCTCACGAGCAGTACTTC. This gives the protein CASSESGTSHEQYF.